These 20 T cell receptor beta chains originate from one sample sequenced in a study of T cells in narcolepsy. Assay used: immunoSEQ multiplex PCR; TCRdb lists only in-frame clones, some missing. The table shows some 16,000 clones, with approximately 85% occurring only once. The sample taken for sequencing was memory (CD45RA-) CD4+ T cells from blood. The receptors were sampled from a human donor in good health.

The rearrangement uses TRBV18 and TRBJ2-1; maybe TRBD2 (6 bases). V was cut by 1 base and J by 9 bases, with 19 bases left in between. The CDR3 consists of 16 residues. Germline V gene sequence: CDR1 KGHSH, CDR2 LQKENI. The CDR3 bases are TGTGCCAGCTCACCACGTTCCCGACTAGTAACGGGTGAGCAGTTCTTC. Protein: CASSPRSRLVTGEQFF.

This rearrangement joins TRBV25-1 to TRBJ2-1; TRBD2 matches at 7 bases. CDR1 and CDR2 from the germline V gene are MGHDK and SYGVNS. With 8 bases clipped from V and 2 bases from J, the junction kept 0 bases outside the gene matches. This CDR3 comprises 12 residues. For the CDR3, the DNA is TGTGCCAGCGGGGGGGCCTACAATGAGCAGTTCTTC. It encodes CASGGAYNEQFF.

The V gene is TRBV7-2, the J gene TRBJ2-5; 13 nucleotides match TRBD2. This CDR3 is 18 amino acids long. Losses at the gene ends were 7 bases for V and 8 bases for J; bases not matched to a gene: 19. Germline V gene lookup returns CDR1 SGHTA and CDR2 FQGNSA. The CDR3 protein is CASTLGGTSGVRGGTQYF. For the CDR3, the DNA is TGTGCCAGCACCCTAGGGGGGACTAGCGGGGTCCGCGGGGGCACCCAGTACTTC.

Here the CDR3 DNA reads TGTGCCAGCAGCCTCCAGAACGGCTATGGCTACACCTTC. It is translated as CASSLQNGYGYTF. This rearrangement joins TRBV9 to TRBJ1-2; D gene unclear. Germline CDR1 reads SGDLS; CDR2 reads YYNGEE. Trimming stripped 4 bases from V and 4 bases from J, with 11 bases between. CDR3 size: 13 residues. Combining the CDR3 with reference TRBV9 and TRBJ1-2 gives the whole variable domain DSGVTQTPKHLITATGQRVTLRCSPRSGDLSVYWYQQSLDQGLQFLIQYYNGEERAKGNILERFSAQQFPDLHSELNLSSLELGDSALYFCASSLQNGYGYTFGSGTRLTVV.

This sequence joins TRBV30 and TRBJ1-3; no definite D call. Germline lookup yields CDR1 GTSNPN and CDR2 SVGIG (reference sequence). The CDR3 covers 16 residues. Trimming stripped 2 bases from V and 0 bases from J, with 14 bases between. This CDR3 is CAWSHLLQSSGNTIYF. CDR3 sequence (DNA): TGTGCCTGGAGTCACCTCCTACAGTCCTCTGGAAACACCATATATTTT.

V and J are TRBV16 and TRBJ1-2, with D possibly being TRBD1 (5 bases). V was shortened by 4 bases and J by 2 bases, with 14 bases between the two germline ends. This CDR3 is 15 amino acids long. Germline lookup yields CDR1 KGHSY and CDR2 FQNENV. CDR3 sequence: CASSLGGQGNYGYTF. The CDR3 DNA follows: TGTGCCAGCAGCCTCGGAGGTCAGGGAAACTATGGCTACACCTTC.

V usage is TRBV25-1 and J usage is TRBJ1-6; D gene unclear. The CDR3 has 15 residues. Germline V gene data show CDR1 as MGHDK and CDR2 as SYGVNS. V shed 3 bases and J shed 6 bases, with 12 bases lying between them. Written as DNA, the CDR3 is TGTGCCAGCAGTGATTCTCGAGCGTTTAATTCACCCCTCCACTTT. Amino acid sequence: CASSDSRAFNSPLHF.

The chain employs TRBV7-8 and TRBJ2-1; 10 bases agree with TRBD2. V gave up 1 base and J gave up 0 bases; unmatched junction bases: 9. CDR3 length: 19 residues. Germline CDR1 is SGHVS and CDR2 is FQNEAQ. The DNA of the CDR3 is TGTGCCAGCAGCTTAGTGGGTAAACTAGCGGGGTCCTCCTACAATGAGCAGTTCTTC. The encoded protein is CASSLVGKLAGSSYNEQFF.

This clone has only a few counts. This chain connects TRBV4-1 to TRBJ2-5; D is uncertain. V lost 2 bases and J lost 5, with 9 bases in between. Germline-derived CDR1 and CDR2 are MGHRA and YSYEKL. This CDR3 contains 13 residues. CDR3 sequence reads: CASSQPFTETQYF. In nucleotides, the CDR3 is TGCGCCAGCAGCCAACCTTTTACGGAGACCCAGTACTTC.

This clone came up once. The chain employs TRBV25-1 and TRBJ2-2, with 7 positions matching TRBD1. V shed 4 bases, J shed 0 bases, and the junction held 5 bases outside the gene matches. CDR1 and CDR2 (germline): MGHDK, SYGVNS. The CDR3 runs 16 residues. This CDR3 is CASSVHRGSNTGELFF. In nucleotides, the CDR3 is TGTGCCAGCAGTGTTCACAGGGGTTCGAACACCGGGGAGCTGTTTTTT.

This clone was detected only once. The chain uses TRBV7-8 and TRBJ2-7; 7 nucleotides align to TRBD2. With V trimmed by 3 bases and J by 3 bases, 8 bases remained unmatched. The germline V gene encodes CDR1 SGHVS and CDR2 FQNEAQ. CDR3 size: 15 residues. CDR3 DNA: TGTGCCAGCAGCTTGTACCGGGGGACTAACTACGAGCAGTACTTC. Protein sequence: CASSLYRGTNYEQYF.

The chain links TRBV2 to TRBJ1-5; maybe TRBD1 (6 bases). CDR3 length: 14 amino acids. Germline V gene lookup returns CDR1 SNHLY and CDR2 FYNNEI. Trimming stripped 2 bases from V and 6 bases from J, with 11 bases between. The CDR3 region has the DNA TGTGCCAGCAGTGAACAGGGACATGGTCAGCCCCAGCATTTT. It yields the protein CASSEQGHGQPQHF.

The chain has TRBV9 and TRBJ1-1; D unclear. The germline gives CDR1 SGDLS, CDR2 YYNGEE. CDR3 length equals 13 residues. The V end was cut by 1 base, the J end by 2 bases, with 6 bases between. The CDR3 is CASSVRVNTEAFF. The CDR3 DNA sequence: TGTGCCAGCAGCGTACGGGTAAACACTGAAGCTTTCTTT.

The chain carries TRBV10-3 and TRBJ2-2; 8 bases are a match to TRBD2. V lost 8 bases to trimming and J lost 3 bases; unmatched junction nucleotides: 5. CDR3 length: 14 amino acids. Germline CDR1 and CDR2: ENHRY and SYGVKD. CDR3 DNA sequence: TGTGCCATCGGGGGACTAGGGGACACCGGGGAGCTGTTTTTT. It encodes CAIGGLGDTGELFF.

This sequence joins TRBV10-3 and TRBJ2-1, with TRBD2 matching 8 bases. Per germline, CDR1 ENHRY and CDR2 SYGVKD. The CDR3 is 14 amino acids. The trim removed 6 bases at V and 7 bases at J, leaving 8 bases unmatched. The CDR3 DNA reads TGTGCCATCAGGGAGCGGGGGCGGGGGAATGAGCAGTTCTTC. This encodes CAIRERGRGNEQFF.

The V and J genes are TRBV4-2 and TRBJ2-3; the match to TRBD2 covers 7 bases. With V trimmed by 0 bases and J by 1 base, 4 bases remained unmatched. The CDR3 contains 16 residues. In germline, CDR1 is LGHNA, CDR2 YNFKEQ. CDR3 sequence (DNA): TGTGCCAGCAGCCAAGATCTTGGGGGGGGCACAGATACGCAGTATTTT. Amino acids: CASSQDLGGGTDTQYF.

The sample holds a few counts of this clone. The CDR3 coding sequence is TGTGCCAGCTGCATCCTAGATACAGATACGCAGTATTTT. Its translation: CASCILDTDTQYF. The chain combines TRBV18 with TRBJ2-3; D is unresolved. Germline assignment: CDR1 KGHSH and CDR2 LQKENI. The CDR3 sequence is 13 residues long. The V gene lost 7 bases and the J gene lost 3 bases, with 11 bases spanning the gap. Full variable domain (outside the CDR3, taken from reference TRBV18 and TRBJ2-3): NAGVMQNPRHLVRRRGQEARLRCSPMKGHSHVYWYRQLPEEGLKFMVYLQKENIIDESGMPKERFSAEFPKEGPSILRIQQVVRGDSAAYFCASCILDTDTQYFGPGTRLTVL.

V and J are TRBV6-1 and TRBJ1-6; 7 bases fit TRBD1. Germline lookup yields CDR1 MNHNS and CDR2 SASEGT. The ends lost 10 bases at V and 6 bases at J; junction bases unmatched: 6. The CDR3 length is 13 residues. The CDR3 sequence: CATRGSRNSPLHF. The CDR3 DNA reads as TGTGCCACCAGGGGGTCCCGTAATTCACCCCTCCACTTT.

The J gene is TRBJ1-5, the V gene TRBV5-1; D perhaps matches TRBD1 (6 bases). The CDR3 runs 15 residues. The V and J ends lost 5 bases and 6 bases respectively, with 18 bases between them. The germline V gene encodes CDR1 SGHRS and CDR2 YFSETQ. Here the CDR3 DNA reads TGCGCCAGCAGTCCCGGGGAAGGGGGGTTTCAGCCCCAGCATTTT. Its protein is CASSPGEGGFQPQHF.

This chain uses TRBV7-2 with TRBJ2-2; D gene uncertain. This CDR3 is 19 amino acids long. V was clipped by 6 bases and J by 0 bases, with 23 bases between them. From germline, CDR1 is SGHTA and CDR2 FQGNSA. DNA of the CDR3: TGTGCCAGCAGTATGAGAGGTGGGATTTCCTTCGCGAACACCGGGGAGCTGTTTTTT. It codes for CASSMRGGISFANTGELFF.